The 2 T cell receptor beta chains in this list originate from one sample, sequenced in a study of T cell changes during pregnancy in multiple sclerosis. Clones were sequenced by immunoSEQ multiplex PCR, and TCRdb holds only the in-frame ones, with some missing. Found here are about 56,000 clones, about nine tenths of them singletons; the top ten hold less than 0.6%. The sample was CD4+ T cells from peripheral blood mononuclear cells, taken in the third trimester of pregnancy. The receptor set was obtained from a female donor with multiple sclerosis, enrolled in a pregnancy study.

CDR3 sequence (DNA): TGCGCCAGCAGCGAGGGACAGGGGTTATACAGAGCCGGTGATACGCAGTATTTT. This translates into CASSEGQGLYRAGDTQYF. The chain combines TRBV5-1 with TRBJ2-3; 10 bases align to TRBD1. Per germline, CDR1 SGHRS and CDR2 YFSETQ. The trim removed 4 bases at V and 6 bases at J, leaving 17 bases unmatched. This CDR3 region has 18 residues.

The chain links TRBV18 to TRBJ2-1; the match to TRBD1 covers 10 bases. This CDR3 region has 16 residues. The V segment lost 0 bases and the J segment 5 bases; nucleotides outside the gene matches: 4. CDR1 and CDR2 from the germline V gene are KGHSH and LQKENI. The CDR3 sequence: CASSPPGQGMNNEQFF. The DNA for the CDR3 is TGTGCCAGCTCACCACCGGGACAGGGGATGAACAATGAGCAGTTCTTC.